This T cell receptor (beta chain) comes out of a study of T cells after yellow fever vaccination. Germline CDR1 reads SGHRS; CDR2 reads YFSETQ. The CDR3 covers 15 residues. Trimming cost V 7 bases and J 5 bases, with 20 bases left between them. It was through 5'RACE template switching that TCR cDNA was made, with a universal primer site and UMIs added. TCRdb re-derived calls from the 5' RACE reads in MiXCR, one entry per CDR3 protein. Among 250,000 to 400,000 distinct CDR3 sequences, approximately 4% were seen once, and the ten largest hold approximately 25%. This clonotype was observed many times. The chain joins TRBV5-1 to TRBJ2-3; the D gene is possibly TRBD1 (6 bases). The sequencing used PBMCs, collected 5 days after the yellow fever booster vaccination. This sequence was found in a man aged 18 to 30 who received the YFV17D yellow fever vaccine. In nucleotides, the CDR3 is TGCGCCAGCTCACCCGGGACAACGACTTTAGATACGCAGTATTTT. Translating it yields CASSPGTTTLDTQYF.